The T cell receptor beta chain under discussion was sequenced for a study of shared clonotypes between healthy human individuals. Study information: Samples came from a couple of female and a few male donors aged 18 to 49. Findings of the study overall: Researchers found naive subsets generally carried larger estimated richness than memory subsets. Among four donors, about 5% of naive CD4 clonotypes were found in common.

Concerning this clone itself: Antigen unknown.

This CDR3 spans 10 amino acids. The V gene lost 8 bases and the J gene lost 4 bases, with 5 bases spanning the gap. Germline CDR1 reads MNHNS; CDR2 reads SASEGT. Genomic DNA from each subset was divided evenly over several immunoSEQ plates. Some clones are missing from TCRdb's copy, which holds only in-frame ones; the method was immunoSEQ multiplex PCR. The sample lists a few million clones, 93% seen once, with 1.5% to 2% in the top ten. Naive CD8 cells were CD45RO-negative, positively selected for CCR7, excluding terminally differentiated effector memory CD45RA+ cells. Sequencing was carried out using naive CD8+ T cells from PBMCs. The TCR sequence derives from a man aged 18-30 years in good health. Some clones in this sample may be carry-over from other donors' samples. The V and J genes are TRBV6-1 and TRBJ1-2; D gene unclear. The DNA of the CDR3 is TGTGCCAGCCTGGCCTATGGCTACACCTTC. Translating it yields CASLAYGYTF.